This T cell receptor beta chain is drawn from a study of T cell responses to AZD1222 COVID-19 vaccine. Whole-study context: Second-dose intervals of approximately 4 or approximately 12 weeks were pooled.

Produced via immunoSEQ multiplex PCR; TCRdb's table is partial and in-frame only. Of about 120,000 clones listed, 85% to 90% are singletons. This CDR3 is 14 amino acids long. V lost 8 bases, J lost 7 bases, and 8 bases stayed unmatched. Germline loops: CDR1 SGHVS, CDR2 FQNEAQ. The source of this sequence is an adult in good health. The rearrangement joins TRBV7-8 to TRBJ2-2; 9 bases are shared with TRBD2. The material was peripheral blood, obtained on day 0 of AZD1222 vaccination. CDR3 DNA: TGTGCCAGCTGCGCGGGGGGGCTAGTCGGGGAGCTGTTTTTT. Its protein product is CASCAGGLVGELFF.